The 8 T cell receptor delta chains below come from one sample, sequenced in a study of gamma-delta chains in newborns, infants, children. TCRdb re-analyzed the reads via CATT. Here the sample spans 2,000 to 3,000 delta-chain clones, about 1% being singletons. Sequenced material: blood. These receptors originate from a child who was a newborn, infant or young child, either healthy, febrile or measles-vaccinated (not recorded which).

This clone was seen a few times. TCRdb assigns this DNA the protein of a much larger clone, which departs from its translation at residue 13; this likely reflects a read error, and the protein shown comes from translating the DNA. The chain employs TRDV1 and TRDJ2; D might be TRDD2 (9 bases). The CDR3 spans 20 residues. Germline values: CDR1 TSWWSYY, CDR2 QGS. Trimming shortened V by 4 bases and J by 0 bases, and 24 bases separated the two germline ends. This CDR3 is CALGGAFLLGVNSLTAQLFF. CDR3 bases: TGTGCTCTTGGGGGAGCCTTCCTACTGGGGGTCAACTCTTTGACAGCACAACTCTTCTTT.

This clone has just a few counts. TCRdb lists the protein of a much larger clone for this DNA, which differs at residue 9, so this is likely a read error; the protein given here is translated from the DNA itself. The chain combines TRDV2 with TRDJ3; 8 bases are a match to TRDD3. CDR1 and CDR2 (germline): GEAIGNYY, EKD. The ends lost 2 bases at V and 0 bases at J; junction bases unmatched: 5. CDR3 length: 18 residues. The CDR3 loop reads CACDNLGDGSWDTRQMFF. CDR3 in DNA: TGTGCCTGTGACAACTTGGGGGATGGCTCCTGGGACACCCGACAGATGTTTTTC.

This clone showed up just a few times. A far larger clone differs by one base, so this is likely a read error. Other DNA sequences in this sample translate to the same CDR3. The CDR3 sequence is CACDTGGYGSWDTRQMFF. The CDR3 DNA follows: TGTGCCTGTGACACTGGAGGATATGGCTCCTGGGACACCCGACAGATGTTTTTC. This sequence joins TRDV2 and TRDJ3; TRDD3 is a possible D gene (5 bases). Trimming removed 1 base from V and 0 bases from J, with 12 bases in between. Germline V gene lookup returns CDR1 GEAIGNYY and CDR2 EKD. The CDR3 length is 18 residues.

This clone has more than one count but fewer than ten. This DNA translates differently at residue 14 from the TCRdb protein, which is that of a much larger clone; a read error is likely, and the protein shown is the DNA's own translation. V gene TRDV2 combines with J gene TRDJ1; TRDD3 aligns across 13 bases. Germline loops: CDR1 GEAIGNYY, CDR2 EKD. With 0 bases clipped from V and 7 bases from J, the junction kept 13 bases outside the gene matches. The CDR3 has 18 amino acids. The CDR3 DNA follows: TGTGCCTGTGACACCGTTACTGGGGGATACGCCCTAGAAAGTAAACTCATCTTT. Translation gives CACDTVTGGYALESKLIF.

Turning to this clone: This DNA's translation and the protein TCRdb lists, from a much larger clone, do not match at residue 16, likely due to a read error; the protein shown is translated from the DNA. This chain links TRDV2 with TRDJ3; 9 nucleotides agree with TRDD3. Looked up from germline, CDR1 is GEAIGNYY and CDR2 is EKD. The CDR3 runs to 18 residues. The chain's CDR3 is CACDPLGGYSWDTRQVFF. For the CDR3, the DNA is TGTGCCTGTGACCCTTTGGGGGGATACTCCTGGGACACCCGACAGGTGTTTTTC.

This clone was observed a few times. TCRdb's listed protein matches a much larger clone and diverges from this DNA's translation at residue 7, likely through a read error; the protein shown comes from the DNA. The rearrangement uses TRDV2 and TRDJ3, with 9 nucleotides matching TRDD3. Germline lookup yields CDR1 GEAIGNYY and CDR2 EKD. There are 20 residues in the CDR3. V trimming: 0 bases; J trimming: 0 bases; junction bases outside the gene matches: 8. The CDR3 loop reads CACDTVPGDTRSWDTRQMFF. CDR3 DNA sequence: TGTGCCTGTGACACCGTACCGGGGGATACCCGCTCCTGGGACACCCGACAGATGTTTTTC.

Comment on this clone: A read error likely explains this, since a far larger clone differs by one base. This specimen includes other DNA sequences encoding the same CDR3. This chain links TRDV2 with TRDJ3, with 11 bases lining up with TRDD3. CDR1 is GEAIGNYY, CDR2 EKD, per germline. CDR3 length: 19 amino acids. Trimming at V came to 2 bases and at J to 0 bases, leaving 5 bases not matched to a gene. The CDR3 DNA reads as TGTGCCTGTGACAAGGTACTGGGGGATAGCTCCTGGGACACCCGACAGATGTTTTTC. It translates to CACDKVLGDSSWDTRQMFF.

This clone has a handful of counts. The amino acid sequence in TCRdb belongs to a much larger clone and departs from this DNA's translation at residue 4, likely a sequencing read error; the sequence shown is translated from the DNA. The chain is built from TRDV2 and TRDJ1, with 7 bases identical to TRDD3. The CDR3 loop spans 14 amino acids. Trimming cost V 5 bases and J 1 base; bases outside gene matches: 6. From germline, CDR1 is GEAIGNYY and CDR2 EKD. The CDR3 region is CACAKLGATDKLIF. CDR3 DNA: TGTGCCTGTGCCAAGCTGGGGGCCACCGATAAACTCATCTTT.